This is a list of T cell receptor beta chains from one sample in a study of radiation and T cells in renal cell carcinoma. TCRdb's copy holds only in-frame clones and misses some; the assay was immunoSEQ multiplex PCR. The table lists some 60,000 clones, around 76% of them singletons. Sequences were derived from blood, sampled from a patient whose treatment included radiotherapy and nephrectomy. The source is a man in his 60s with renal cell carcinoma. Each CDR3 is given without its conserved first and last residue.

TRBV5-1	ASSGTSGIEETQY
TRBV7-8	ASSLGSYGYT
TRBV5-3	ARSPRRSSGNTIY
TRBV9	ASSVFAGVSADTQY
TRBV5-8	ASLVGATRGGYT
TRBV5-8	ASSLDRAVAEAF
TRBV5-4	ASSVDRWGYNEQF
TRBV6-6	ASSYGTGGATEAF
TRBV10-3	AISGGVSGEQF
TRBV7-2	ASRFTGSYEQY
TRBV19	ASGSREINEKLF
TRBV19	ASSKTGSNQPQH
TRBV7-9	ASSLGRTGGFDYGYT
TRBV6-5	ASSRSGGTDTQY
TRBV13	ASSTRTANYNEQF
TRBV19	ASSIQPNPGNTIY
TRBV9	ASSVNPIFGSPLH
TRBV7-8	ASSLAGQGDYGYT
TRBV4-3	ASSRNRAQNSPLH
TRBV2	ASSPGLGGGGGTQY
TRBV9	ASSVGRGGTSKHNEQF
TRBV5-1	ASSSQQRGETQY
TRBV19	ASSSFWVGNQETQY
TRBV6-5	ASSYGLRTDTQY
TRBV29-1	SVRQSLNSGNTIY
TRBV6-1	ASSELGQGYENTIY
TRBV5-1	ASSLRGVAGVNEQF
TRBV6-5	ASISSGHEQY
TRBV2	ASSEALAGGEAF
TRBV9	ASSGGTGRQPQH
TRBV5-1	ASSYTGTYEQY
TRBV28	ASSLYRDEAF
TRBV6-5	ASSSMATDTQY
TRBV5-6	ASSPREFNSPLH
TRBV19	ASSIGGAPFYGYT
TRBV15	ATSRDKQGLF
TRBV7-2	ASSPSTDARIGGYT
TRBV9	ASSVGTEGWEKLF
TRBV7-2	ASSLVRREHGYT
TRBV10-2	ASHGTGDSGNTIY
TRBV10-3	ASQPGSEGYT
TRBV30	AWDRGLQPQH
TRBV4-3	ASSRAGGPDTQY
TRBV4-1	ASSQGTNSGANVLT
TRBV19	ASSVQFYYGYT
TRBV15	ATSRGDRSTEAF
TRBV28	ASRLLGIGRNTEAF